The rows below give T cell receptor beta chains drawn from one sample of a study of blood T cell repertoires in COVID-19. Sequencing was performed with immunoSEQ multiplex PCR; in TCRdb, only in-frame clones are kept and a portion is missing. This sample has about 120,000 clones, with 80% to 90% found just once. The sequencing input was peripheral blood. These receptors were collected from a man between 70 and 80 years old with active or convalescent COVID-19. Both conserved end residues are part of each CDR3. A D gene is named only where the DNA matches it firmly. A clone size is listed for some rows: how often the clone was seen (once, few, many), or a class if it is expanded.

>TRBJ1-5|NA|TRBV27|NA
TGTGCCAGCAGTCTAATCCCCCTCCCCGACAATCAGCCCCAGCATTTT
CASSLIPLPDNQPQHF
>TRBJ2-7|TRBD2|TRBV3-1/TRBV3-2|NA
TGTGCCAGCAGTCAAGGACTAGCGAACTCCTACGAGCAGTACTTC
CASSQGLANSYEQYF
>TRBJ1-6|TRBD1|TRBV7-2|NA
TGTGCCAGCAGCTTCCTATCCGGGACAGGGGAATCACCCCTCCACTTT
CASSFLSGTGESPLHF
>TRBJ2-4|NA|TRBV4-1|NA
TGCGCCAGCAGCCAAGAATCAGCGGTAAACGGGATTCAGTACTTC
CASSQESAVNGIQYF
>TRBJ2-7|TRBD2|TRBV6-5|NA
TGTGCCAGCATATTATTGGCGGGAGGGCCCCACGAGCAGTACTTC
CASILLAGGPHEQYF
>TRBJ2-3|TRBD2|TRBV5-1|NA
TGCGCCAGCAGCGGGTGGGGGTCGACTAGCGGGAGGGATCCAGATACGCAGTATTTT
CASSGWGSTSGRDPDTQYF
>TRBJ2-6|TRBD2|TRBV27|NA
TGTGCCAGCGGAACCCGGGAGGGCGCTGGGGCCAACGTCCTGACTTTC
CASGTREGAGANVLTF
>TRBJ1-2|NA|TRBV18|NA
TGTGCCAGCTCATCAAGGACAGCTAACTATGGCTACACCTTC
CASSSRTANYGYTF
>TRBJ2-2|NA|TRBV4-2|NA
TGTGCCAGCAGCCAAGAAAGAGGAGCACCCACCGGGGAGCTGTTTTTT
CASSQERGAPTGELFF
>TRBJ1-5|NA|TRBV28|NA
TGTGCCAGCAGTTTTACCCGGCTACGGGGGGGATATCAGCCCCAGCATTTT
CASSFTRLRGGYQPQHF
>TRBJ2-5|TRBD1|TRBV7-3|NA
TGTGCCAGCAGCCCCGGGGACAGGGGAGGAGAGACCCAGTACTTC
CASSPGDRGGETQYF
>TRBJ2-7|NA|TRBV3-1/TRBV3-2|NA
TGTGCCAGCAGCCTGCTAGCGACCGAGCAGTACTTC
CASSLLATEQYF
>TRBJ1-5|NA|TRBV28|NA
TGTGCCAGCGGGCAGGGTTTGAGTCAGCCCCAGCATTTT
CASGQGLSQPQHF
>TRBJ1-4|TRBD1|TRBV10-3|NA
TGTGCCATCAGTGGGACAGGCCCTAATGAAAAACTGTTTTTT
CAISGTGPNEKLFF
>TRBJ2-4|TRBD1|TRBV6-6|NA
TGTGCCAGCAGTTCCCCCCAACAGGGGGCGGACATTCAGTACTTC
CASSSPQQGADIQYF
>TRBJ1-1|NA|TRBV19|once
TGTGCCAGTAGTTTTACGGGAAAGAACACTGAAGCTTTCTTT
CASSFTGKNTEAFF
>TRBJ2-7|TRBD2|TRBV27|NA
TGTGCCAGCAGTTTGTCTAGCGGGGATTGGGAGCAGTACTTC
CASSLSSGDWEQYF
>TRBJ1-1|NA|TRBV7-9|NA
TGTGCCAGCAGCAAGCTCTCGGACACTGAAGCTTTCTTT
CASSKLSDTEAFF
>TRBJ2-5|NA|TRBV9|NA
TGTGCCAGCAGCTCCGGGTCTCAGGAGACCCAGTACTTC
CASSSGSQETQYF
>TRBJ2-3|TRBD2|TRBV3-1/TRBV3-2|NA
TGTGCCAGCAGCCAAGGGAAGGGGGCAAGCGGGAGGCCCACAGATACGCAGTATTTT
CASSQGKGASGRPTDTQYF
>TRBJ1-6|TRBD1|TRBV2|NA
TGTGCCAGCAGTGGTCAGACAGGGACAAATTCACCCCTCCACTTT
CASSGQTGTNSPLHF
>TRBJ1-3|NA|TRBV5-8|NA
TGTGCCAGCAGCTTGGACAGGGTCCTTTCTGGAAACACCATATATTTT
CASSLDRVLSGNTIYF
>TRBJ2-7|TRBD2|TRBV19|NA
TGTGCCAGTAGGGCCGCCGGCGGGAGTAACTACGAGCAGTACTTC
CASRAAGGSNYEQYF
>TRBJ1-1|NA|TRBV2|NA
TGTGCCAGCAGTGAACCCCGGGACACTGAAGCTTTCTTT
CASSEPRDTEAFF
>TRBJ2-3|TRBD2|TRBV2|NA
TGTGCCAGCAGTCCTCTAGCGGCTAGCACAGATACGCAGTATTTT
CASSPLAASTDTQYF
>TRBJ2-1|NA|TRBV28|NA
TGTGCCAGTTACCCTGGCGGGGTCAGCTTTGGCTACAATGAGCAGTTCTTC
CASYPGGVSFGYNEQFF
>TRBJ1-5|NA|TRBV18|NA
TGTGCCAGCTCACCAGGGGAGAATAGCAATCAGCCCCAGCATTTT
CASSPGENSNQPQHF
>TRBJ2-3|NA|TRBV7-9|NA
TGTGCCAGCAGCATGCCTGAAGCAGGAGATACGCAGTATTTT
CASSMPEAGDTQYF
>TRBJ1-4|NA|TRBV30|NA
TGTGCCTGGAGTGCCCCGGGAAGGGGGAAGGAAAAACTGTTTTTT
CAWSAPGRGKEKLFF
>TRBJ1-4|NA|TRBV28|NA
TGTGCCAGCAGGCGGGGGATCCTGGGGCCTAATGAAAAACTGTTTTTT
CASRRGILGPNEKLFF
>TRBJ1-1|NA|TRBV4-1|NA
TGCGCCAGCAGCCAGGGGTCGGGGACTGAAGCTTTCTTT
CASSQGSGTEAFF
>TRBJ2-1|NA|TRBV3-1/TRBV3-2|NA
TGTGCCAGCAGCCAAGATCTCCAGCGAGTCCATGAGCAGTTCTTC
CASSQDLQRVHEQFF
>TRBJ2-3|TRBD2|TRBV19|NA
TGTGCCAGTAGTATAAAGGCGGGAGTAGATACGCAGTATTTT
CASSIKAGVDTQYF
>TRBJ1-5|NA|TRBV28|NA
TGTGCCAGCAGCCCTGGGGGGTACAATCAGCCCCAGCATTTT
CASSPGGYNQPQHF
>TRBJ2-1|NA|TRBV6-1|NA
TGTGCCAGCATCAAAAGGACTTCTTCCTACAATGAGCAGTTCTTC
CASIKRTSSYNEQFF
>TRBJ1-2|NA|TRBV7-9|NA
TGTGCCAGCAGGGGAGAAGGCTACACCTTC
CASRGEGYTF
>TRBJ2-7|TRBD2|TRBV6-5|NA
TGTGCCAGCACGAGCGGGGGGGGCACCTACGAGCAGTACTTC
CASTSGGGTYEQYF
>TRBJ1-5|NA|TRBV6-6|NA
TGTGCCAGCAGTTACAGCGAATTTGGTCAGCCCCAGCATTTT
CASSYSEFGQPQHF